The clone carrying this TCR beta chain was found a few times. Its cognate antigen is unknown. This entry belongs to a study of cytomegalovirus exposure and HLA in healthy donors. Study as a whole: As released early, the data held 80 million to 90 million unique TCRs from HLA-typed donors. General study points: A later analysis linked a missense DCLRE1C variant to TCR beta V- and J-gene trimming. Among the CMV-associated chains, a few were confirmed in vitro as specific for CMV antigens. According to reports, the classifier identified cytomegalovirus status with high specificity and sensitivity.

The primer mix had 60 Vbeta and 13 Jbeta primers. Profiled with immunoSEQ multiplex PCR; TCRdb holds only in-frame clones, not every one. The top ten clones hold around 1.8% of a sample with about 150,000 clones, over 65% of them seen once. The sequence came from a female donor in good health and CMV-seropositive. Material for sequencing was PBMCs.

Here the CDR3 reads CASSNPPGNEQFF. CDR3 in DNA: TGTGCCAGCAGCAATCCTCCGGGCAATGAGCAGTTCTTC. The rearrangement joins TRBV11-3 to TRBJ2-1; D is unclear. This CDR3 region has 13 residues. Germline CDR1 and CDR2: SGHNT and YENEEA. V shed 5 bases and J shed 6 bases, with 11 bases lying between them.